The text below deals with one T cell receptor beta chain. The source of the sample is a study of blood T cell repertoires in COVID-19. Study summary: The samples span acute and convalescent COVID-19 from the United States, Italy and Spain.

Original analysis: Nucleated cell counts were estimated from reference gene primer amplification. Repertoires were generated with immunoSEQ multiplex PCR, while TCRdb's copy carries only in-frame clones and drops some. That table supplies the V and J calls and clone size; D and trimming were determined from the DNA. The sample holds approximately 260,000 clones, over 80% seen once. J gave up 7 bases and V 2 bases, and 12 bases lay outside the gene matches. The CDR3 extends over 16 amino acids. The V gene's germline CDR1 is SGHVS and CDR2 FNYEAQ. Sequenced sample: PBMCs or T cells enriched from blood (not recorded which). The receptor was derived from a woman aged 18-29 years who had recovered from COVID-19. This chain connects TRBV7-6 to TRBJ1-2, with TRBD1 matching over 8 bases. The CDR3 coding sequence is TGTGCCAGCAGCTTAATTCCGACAGGGGAAGGGAGTGGCTACACCTTC. It encodes CASSLIPTGEGSGYTF.